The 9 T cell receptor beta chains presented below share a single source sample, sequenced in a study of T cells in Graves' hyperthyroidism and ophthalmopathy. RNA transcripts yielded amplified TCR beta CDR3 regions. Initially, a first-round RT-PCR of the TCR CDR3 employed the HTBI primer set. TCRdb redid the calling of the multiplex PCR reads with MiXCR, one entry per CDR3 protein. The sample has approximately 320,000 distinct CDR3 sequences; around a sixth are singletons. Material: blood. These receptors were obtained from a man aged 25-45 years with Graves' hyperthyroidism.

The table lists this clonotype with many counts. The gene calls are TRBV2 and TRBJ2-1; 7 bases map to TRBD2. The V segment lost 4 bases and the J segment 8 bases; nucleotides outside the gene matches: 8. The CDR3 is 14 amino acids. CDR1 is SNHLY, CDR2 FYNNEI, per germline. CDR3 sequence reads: CASSVGGSLHEQFF. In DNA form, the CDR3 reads TGTGCCAGCAGTGTGGGCGGGAGTCTCCATGAGCAGTTCTTC.

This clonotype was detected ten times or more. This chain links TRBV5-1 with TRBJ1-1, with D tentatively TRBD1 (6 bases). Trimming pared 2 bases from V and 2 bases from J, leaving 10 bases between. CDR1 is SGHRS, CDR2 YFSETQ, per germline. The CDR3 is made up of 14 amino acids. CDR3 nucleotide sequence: TGCGCCAGCAGCTTCCAGGGGATCAACACTGAAGCTTTCTTT. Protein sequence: CASSFQGINTEAFF.

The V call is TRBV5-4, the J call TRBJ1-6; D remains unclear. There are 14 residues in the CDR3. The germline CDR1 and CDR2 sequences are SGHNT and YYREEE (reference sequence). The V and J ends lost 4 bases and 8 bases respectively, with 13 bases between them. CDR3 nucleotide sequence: TGTGCCAGCAGCACCGACCTGGTTTATTCACCCCTCCACTTT. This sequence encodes CASSTDLVYSPLHF.

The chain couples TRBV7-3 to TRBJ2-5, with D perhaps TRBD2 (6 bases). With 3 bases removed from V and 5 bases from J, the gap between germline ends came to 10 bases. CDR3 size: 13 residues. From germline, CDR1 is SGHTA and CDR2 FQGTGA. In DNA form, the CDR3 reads TGTGCCAGCAGCTTTGCGGGATCGGAGACCCAGTACTTC. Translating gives CASSFAGSETQYF.

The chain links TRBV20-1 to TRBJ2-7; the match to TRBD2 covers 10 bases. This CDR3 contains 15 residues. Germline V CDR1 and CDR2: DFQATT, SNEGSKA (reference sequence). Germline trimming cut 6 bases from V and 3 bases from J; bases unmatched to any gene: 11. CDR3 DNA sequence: TGCAGTGCCCAGGGGTCTAGCGGGAGCGGCTACGAGCAGTACTTC. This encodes CSAQGSSGSGYEQYF.

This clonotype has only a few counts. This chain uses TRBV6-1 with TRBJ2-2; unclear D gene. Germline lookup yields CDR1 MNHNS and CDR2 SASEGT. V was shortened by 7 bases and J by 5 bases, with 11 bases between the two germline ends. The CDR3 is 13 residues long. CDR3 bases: TGTGCCAGCACCGACCCGGCAACCGGGGAGCTGTTTTTT. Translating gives CASTDPATGELFF.

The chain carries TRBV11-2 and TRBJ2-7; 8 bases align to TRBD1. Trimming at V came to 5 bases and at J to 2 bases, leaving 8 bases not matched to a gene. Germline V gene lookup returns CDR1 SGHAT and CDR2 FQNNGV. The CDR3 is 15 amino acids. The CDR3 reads CASSPWTGRTYEQYF. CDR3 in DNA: TGTGCCAGCAGCCCCTGGACAGGGCGAACCTACGAGCAGTACTTC. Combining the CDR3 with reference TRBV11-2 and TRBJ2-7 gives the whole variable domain EAGVAQSPRYKIIEKRQSVAFWCNPISGHATLYWYQQILGQGPKLLIQFQNNGVVDDSQLPKDRFSAERLKGVDSTLKIQPAKLEDSAVYLCASSPWTGRTYEQYFGPGTRLTVT.

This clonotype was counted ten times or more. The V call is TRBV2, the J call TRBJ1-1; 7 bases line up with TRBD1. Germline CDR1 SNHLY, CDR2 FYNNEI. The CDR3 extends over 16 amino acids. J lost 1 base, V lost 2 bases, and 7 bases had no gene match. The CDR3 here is CASSERPRGSNTEAFF. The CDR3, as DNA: TGTGCCAGCAGTGAAAGACCCAGGGGGTCGAACACTGAAGCTTTCTTT.

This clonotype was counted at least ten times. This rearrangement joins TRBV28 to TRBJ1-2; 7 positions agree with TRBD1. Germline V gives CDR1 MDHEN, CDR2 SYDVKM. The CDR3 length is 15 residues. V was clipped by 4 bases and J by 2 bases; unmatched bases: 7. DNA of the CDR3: TGTGCCAGCAGTTCGTTGACAGGGAGCAACTATGGCTACACCTTC. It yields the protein CASSSLTGSNYGYTF.